This TCR beta chain is drawn from a study of blood T cells in healthy people across ages. About the research overall: Template switching caught about one barcoded beta molecule for each two T cells.

The use of a sample-barcoded 5' primer and a J-beta primer mix characterized a second PCR of about 7 to 12 cycles. Via MiXCR, TCRdb re-called the 5' RACE reads, giving one row per CDR3 protein. The table records roughly 900,000 distinct CDR3 sequences, roughly 43% of them present only once. Notes on the study in general: Conclusively comparing naive with antigen-experienced cells was impossible with unsorted PBMCs. Relative to aged donors, long-lived donors carried more naive CD4+ cells and displayed higher diversity. Per million T cells, the diversity of TCR beta decreased roughly linearly as age advanced.

This clonotype has at least ten counts. Its antigen is still unknown. The length of the CDR3 is 15 residues. Germline V gene data show CDR1 as LGHDT and CDR2 as YNNKEL (reference sequence). Trimming pared 0 bases from V and 3 bases from J, leaving 9 bases between. Sample: blood. The rearrangement joins TRBV3-1 to TRBJ2-1, with a possible D match to TRBD2 (5 bases). This TCR came from a man younger than 45 in good health. As DNA, the CDR3 is TGTGCCAGCAGCCAAGAGATAGGAGGCTACAATGAGCAGTTCTTC. This gives the protein CASSQEIGGYNEQFF.